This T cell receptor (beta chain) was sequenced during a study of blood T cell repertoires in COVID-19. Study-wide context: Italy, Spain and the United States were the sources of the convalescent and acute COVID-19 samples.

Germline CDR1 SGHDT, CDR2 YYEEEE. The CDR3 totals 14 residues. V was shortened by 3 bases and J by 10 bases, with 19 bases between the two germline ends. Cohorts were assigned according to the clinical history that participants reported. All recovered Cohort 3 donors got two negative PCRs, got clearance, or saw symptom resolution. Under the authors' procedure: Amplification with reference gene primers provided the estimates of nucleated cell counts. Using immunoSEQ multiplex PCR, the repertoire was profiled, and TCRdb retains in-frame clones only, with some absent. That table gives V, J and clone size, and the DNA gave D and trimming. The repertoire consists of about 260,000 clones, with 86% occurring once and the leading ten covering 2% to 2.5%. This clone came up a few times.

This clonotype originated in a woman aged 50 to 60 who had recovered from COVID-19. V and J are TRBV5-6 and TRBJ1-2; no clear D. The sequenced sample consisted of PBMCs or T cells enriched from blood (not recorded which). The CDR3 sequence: CASSWREGQAVYTF. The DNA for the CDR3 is TGTGCCAGCAGCTGGCGAGAGGGCCAGGCGGTCTACACCTTC.